These T cell receptor beta chains were read from a single sample in a study of molecular identifiers for immune sequencing clone quantification. TCRdb ran MiXCR on the PCR reads and lists one entry per CDR3 protein. Found here are about 640,000 distinct CDR3 sequences, 15% to 20% of them singletons; the top ten hold 0.85% to 0.9%. Sequencing was performed on naive CD8+ T cells from blood, with Jurkat cell RNA spiked in. Every receptor here comes from a human donor in good health. Some libraries in this study had Jurkat cell RNA spiked in. Both conserved end residues are part of each CDR3.

CDR3: CASSSSSRAEKLFF; J: TRBJ1-4; V: TRBV27
CDR3: CTSSSRDRPNYQPQHF; J: TRBJ1-5; V: TRBV21-1
CDR3: CASSLNQRQNTEAFF; J: TRBJ1-1; V: TRBV5-1
CDR3: CASSLVGGNVIQYF; J: TRBJ2-4; V: TRBV5-1
CDR3: CASTLDSYSGNTIYF; J: TRBJ1-3; V: TRBV19
CDR3: CASSPQGQGQQETQYF; J: TRBJ2-5; V: TRBV7-2
CDR3: CASSQVQGTSSYNEQFF; J: TRBJ2-1; V: TRBV14
CDR3: CASGPWGGEPQHF; J: TRBJ1-5; V: TRBV27
CDR3: CASSPYRYNTEAFF; J: TRBJ1-1; V: TRBV18
CDR3: CASSQEPGGNYEQYF; J: TRBJ2-7; V: TRBV4-3
CDR3: CARPKHLRWDEQFF; J: TRBJ2-1; V: TRBV25-1
CDR3: CASSGGRTSGGRRYEQFF; J: TRBJ2-1; V: TRBV2
CDR3: CACQDPQGGYGYTF; J: TRBJ1-2; V: TRBV30
CDR3: CASGWTGGQPQHF; J: TRBJ1-5; V: TRBV27
CDR3: CASRPGTPYEQYF; J: TRBJ2-7; V: TRBV28
CDR3: CSVEGGGRGSYEQYF; J: TRBJ2-7; V: TRBV29-1
CDR3: CASSLGSGKNTEAFF; J: TRBJ1-1; V: TRBV7-9
CDR3: CASGPGPSRELFF; J: TRBJ2-2; V: TRBV7-9
CDR3: CASSQEIFSSYNEQFF; J: TRBJ2-1; V: TRBV7-9
CDR3: CASTYRADTQYF; J: TRBJ2-3; V: TRBV7-9
CDR3: CASRDAGEQYF; J: TRBJ2-7; V: TRBV3-1
CDR3: CASSVDDTQPQHF; J: TRBJ1-5; V: TRBV9
CDR3: CASSLVPAGNTGELFF; J: TRBJ2-2; V: TRBV13
CDR3: CASSQAGGTDTQYF; J: TRBJ2-3; V: TRBV4-1
CDR3: CASSLYGTSYEQYF; J: TRBJ2-7; V: TRBV28
CDR3: CASSQPTDNSPLHF; J: TRBJ1-6; V: TRBV11-2
CDR3: CASSLVGTGGYTF; J: TRBJ1-2; V: TRBV7-8
CDR3: CATKADGRYNEQFF; J: TRBJ2-1; V: TRBV6-6
CDR3: CASSPGQGGRRVEQYF; J: TRBJ2-7; V: TRBV13
CDR3: CASSLWGAPDTQYF; J: TRBJ2-3; V: TRBV27
CDR3: CASSYSILAGPQYF; J: TRBJ2-5; V: TRBV6-2/TRBV6-3
CDR3: CSARDPGLGTDTQYF; J: TRBJ2-3; V: TRBV20-1
CDR3: CASRSPGTELSSYEQYF; J: TRBJ2-7; V: TRBV19
CDR3: CASLGDGAYQETQYF; J: TRBJ2-5; V: TRBV11-2
CDR3: CASTPGGANLMTTDTQYF; J: TRBJ2-3; V: TRBV27
CDR3: CASNLSSDMQYF; J: TRBJ2-3; V: TRBV7-6
CDR3: CASSEVDRGIDSPLHF; J: TRBJ1-6; V: TRBV2
CDR3: CASRSRGTPDTQYF; J: TRBJ2-3; V: TRBV10-2
CDR3: CASSYLGLAGSSGELFF; J: TRBJ2-2; V: TRBV27
CDR3: CASSKMGGYEQYF; J: TRBJ2-7; V: TRBV21-1
CDR3: CASRTQKNTEAFF; J: TRBJ1-1; V: TRBV10-2